A selection of T cell receptor beta chains follows, all from one sample in a study of T cell responses to AZD1222 COVID-19 vaccine. Profiled with immunoSEQ multiplex PCR; TCRdb holds only in-frame clones, not every one. The sample yields about 140,000 clones, roughly 90% seen once. This specimen was peripheral blood, taken 28 days after the second AZD1222 dose. The receptors were sampled from an adult who received the AZD1222 COVID-19 vaccine. Each CDR3 is given with its conserved first and last residue. A D gene is named only where the DNA matches it firmly.

D gene: TRBD2
V gene: TRBV11-3
J gene: TRBJ2-3
CDR3 length: 15
CDR3 DNA: TGTGCCAGCAGCCAAAGGACTAGCCGCACAGATACGCAGTATTTT
CDR3 protein: CASSQRTSRTDTQYF

D gene: TRBD2
V gene: TRBV2
J gene: TRBJ2-2
CDR3 length: 17
CDR3 DNA: TGTGCCAGCAGTGCAATGACTAGCGGGAGGTATACCGGGGAGCTGTTTTTT
CDR3 protein: CASSAMTSGRYTGELFF

D gene: -
V gene: TRBV10-3
J gene: TRBJ2-2
CDR3 length: 9
CDR3 DNA: TGTGCCATCCCCGGGGAGCTGTTTTTT
CDR3 protein: CAIPGELFF

D gene: -
V gene: TRBV27
J gene: TRBJ2-3
CDR3 length: 13
CDR3 DNA: TGTGCCAGCAGTTTTACGTACACAGATACGCAGTATTTT
CDR3 protein: CASSFTYTDTQYF

D gene: -
V gene: TRBV5-8
J gene: TRBJ2-5
CDR3 length: 13
CDR3 DNA: TGTGCCAGCAGCTTTTTGGGAGGAGAGACCCAGTACTTC
CDR3 protein: CASSFLGGETQYF

D gene: -
V gene: TRBV27
J gene: TRBJ2-1
CDR3 length: 14
CDR3 DNA: TGTGCCAGCAGTCTCCCTGACGTCTTCAATGAGCAGTTCTTC
CDR3 protein: CASSLPDVFNEQFF

D gene: TRBD1
V gene: TRBV19
J gene: TRBJ2-7
CDR3 length: 13
CDR3 DNA: TGTGCCAGTAGTAGGGACAGAACCTACGAGCAGTACTTC
CDR3 protein: CASSRDRTYEQYF

D gene: TRBD1
V gene: TRBV4-2
J gene: TRBJ1-1
CDR3 length: 16
CDR3 DNA: TGTGCCAGCAGCCCTGGACAGGGGGTAACGAACACTGAAGCTTTCTTT
CDR3 protein: CASSPGQGVTNTEAFF

D gene: -
V gene: TRBV5-1
J gene: TRBJ2-1
CDR3 length: 12
CDR3 DNA: TGCGCCAGCAGCTCCTCGGCTAATGAGCAGTTCTTC
CDR3 protein: CASSSSANEQFF

D gene: -
V gene: TRBV15
J gene: TRBJ1-1
CDR3 length: 15
CDR3 DNA: TGTGCCACCAGCAGTGGGGAGGGGGGAGGCACTGAAGCTTTCTTT
CDR3 protein: CATSSGEGGGTEAFF

D gene: -
V gene: TRBV4-2
J gene: TRBJ2-3
CDR3 length: 15
CDR3 DNA: TGTGCCAGCAGCCCTACAGGGTCTCGCACAGATACGCAGTATTTT
CDR3 protein: CASSPTGSRTDTQYF

D gene: -
V gene: TRBV19
J gene: TRBJ1-3
CDR3 length: 15
CDR3 DNA: TGTGCCAGTAGTGTCGGACGGTACTCTGGAAACACCATATATTTT
CDR3 protein: CASSVGRYSGNTIYF

D gene: -
V gene: TRBV4-3
J gene: TRBJ2-2
CDR3 length: 13
CDR3 DNA: TGCGCCAGCAGCCGGGTGAACACCGGGGAGCTGTTTTTT
CDR3 protein: CASSRVNTGELFF

D gene: -
V gene: TRBV4-3
J gene: TRBJ1-1
CDR3 length: 15
CDR3 DNA: TGCGCCAGCAGCCAAATAGGACAGCTGAACACTGAAGCTTTCTTT
CDR3 protein: CASSQIGQLNTEAFF

D gene: TRBD1
V gene: TRBV7-2
J gene: TRBJ1-3
CDR3 length: 15
CDR3 DNA: TGTGCCAGCAGCCCCCACAGGGGGCCTGGAAACACCATATATTTT
CDR3 protein: CASSPHRGPGNTIYF

D gene: -
V gene: TRBV19
J gene: TRBJ1-2
CDR3 length: 14
CDR3 DNA: TGTGCCAGTAGTACCCCCGACTACCTCTATGGCTACACCTTC
CDR3 protein: CASSTPDYLYGYTF